This T cell receptor beta chain emerged from a study of vaccination effects on CD4 cells after COVID-19. Study summary: Both late and early after vaccination, a few convalescent patients were sampled.

After less than 11 days in culture, the CD4+ T cells were isolated. Their SARS-CoV-2 infection, verified by PCR, occurred between March and December 2020. Each participant was administered two doses of either the BNT162b2 or the mRNA-1273 vaccine. Note on this clone: Its antigen is unidentified.

The CDR3 consists of 16 residues. Germline CDR1 reads SNHLY; CDR2 reads FYNNEI. Trimming left V 1 base short and J 2 bases short, with 14 bases between. TCRdb keeps only in-frame clones here, not all; method: immunoSEQ multiplex PCR. The sample shows about 50,000 clones, about 74% of them seen only once. Sample: CD4+ T cells from PBMCs cultured without peptide, taken after COVID-19 vaccination. This clonotype was obtained from a human donor who had a prior SARS-CoV-2 infection. V and J are TRBV2 and TRBJ2-5, with D possibly called TRBD1 or TRBD2 (7 bases each). The CDR3 loop is CASSEGQGGRQETQYF. The CDR3 region has the DNA TGTGCCAGCAGTGAAGGACAGGGAGGGAGGCAAGAGACCCAGTACTTC.